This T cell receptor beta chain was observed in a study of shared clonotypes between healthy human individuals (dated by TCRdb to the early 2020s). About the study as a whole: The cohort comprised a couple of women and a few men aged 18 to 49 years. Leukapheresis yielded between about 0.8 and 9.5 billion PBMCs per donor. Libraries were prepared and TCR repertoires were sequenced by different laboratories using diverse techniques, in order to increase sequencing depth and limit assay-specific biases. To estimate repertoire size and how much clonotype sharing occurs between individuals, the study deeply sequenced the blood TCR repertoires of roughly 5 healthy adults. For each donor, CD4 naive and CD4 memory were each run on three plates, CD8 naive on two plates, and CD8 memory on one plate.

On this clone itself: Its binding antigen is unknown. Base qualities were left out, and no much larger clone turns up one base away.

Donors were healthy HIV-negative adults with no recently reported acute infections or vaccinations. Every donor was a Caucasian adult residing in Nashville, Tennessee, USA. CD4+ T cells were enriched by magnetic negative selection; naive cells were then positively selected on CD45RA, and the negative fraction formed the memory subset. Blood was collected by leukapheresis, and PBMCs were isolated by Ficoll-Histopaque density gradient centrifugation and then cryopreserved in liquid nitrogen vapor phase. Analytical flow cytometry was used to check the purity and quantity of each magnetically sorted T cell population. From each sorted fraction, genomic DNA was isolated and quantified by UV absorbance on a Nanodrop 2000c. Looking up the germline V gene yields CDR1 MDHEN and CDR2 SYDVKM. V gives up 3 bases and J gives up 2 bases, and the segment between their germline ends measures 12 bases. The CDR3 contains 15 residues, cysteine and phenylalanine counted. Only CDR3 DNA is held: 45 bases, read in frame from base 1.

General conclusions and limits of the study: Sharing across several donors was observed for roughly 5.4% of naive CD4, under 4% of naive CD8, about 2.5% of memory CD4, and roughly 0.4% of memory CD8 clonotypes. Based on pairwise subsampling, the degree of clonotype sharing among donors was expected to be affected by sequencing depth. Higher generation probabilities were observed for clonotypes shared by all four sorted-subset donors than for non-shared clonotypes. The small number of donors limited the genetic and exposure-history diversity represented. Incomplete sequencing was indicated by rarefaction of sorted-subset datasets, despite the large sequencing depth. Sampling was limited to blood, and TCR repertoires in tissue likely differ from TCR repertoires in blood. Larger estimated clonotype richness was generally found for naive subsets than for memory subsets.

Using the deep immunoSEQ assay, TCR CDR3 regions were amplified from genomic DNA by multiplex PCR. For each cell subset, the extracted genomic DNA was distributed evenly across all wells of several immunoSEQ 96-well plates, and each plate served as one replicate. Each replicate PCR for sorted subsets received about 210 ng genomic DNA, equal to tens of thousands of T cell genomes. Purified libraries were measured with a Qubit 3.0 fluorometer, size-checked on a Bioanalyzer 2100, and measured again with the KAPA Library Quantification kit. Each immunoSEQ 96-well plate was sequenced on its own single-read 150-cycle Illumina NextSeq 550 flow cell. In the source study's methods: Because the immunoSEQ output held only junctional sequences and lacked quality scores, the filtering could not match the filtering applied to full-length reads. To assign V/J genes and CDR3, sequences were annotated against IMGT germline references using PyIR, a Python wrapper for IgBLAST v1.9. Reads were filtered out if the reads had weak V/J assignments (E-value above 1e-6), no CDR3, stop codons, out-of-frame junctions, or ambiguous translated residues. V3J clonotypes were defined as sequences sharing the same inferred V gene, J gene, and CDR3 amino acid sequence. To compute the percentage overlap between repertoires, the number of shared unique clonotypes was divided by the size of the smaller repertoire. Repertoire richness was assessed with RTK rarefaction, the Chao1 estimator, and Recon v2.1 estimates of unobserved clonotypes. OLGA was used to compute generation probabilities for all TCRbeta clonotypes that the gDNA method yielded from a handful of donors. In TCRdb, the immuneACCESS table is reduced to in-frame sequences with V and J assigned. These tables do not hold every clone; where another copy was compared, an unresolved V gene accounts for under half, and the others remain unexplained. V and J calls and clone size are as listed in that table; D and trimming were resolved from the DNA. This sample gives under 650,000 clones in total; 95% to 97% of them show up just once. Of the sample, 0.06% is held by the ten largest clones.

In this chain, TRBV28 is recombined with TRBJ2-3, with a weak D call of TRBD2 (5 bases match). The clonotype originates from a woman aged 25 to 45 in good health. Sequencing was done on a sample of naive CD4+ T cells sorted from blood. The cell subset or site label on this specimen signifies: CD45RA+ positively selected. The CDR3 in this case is CASSFGLRHTDTQYF. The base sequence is TGTGCCAGCAGTTTTGGACTTCGGCACACAGATACGCAGTATTTT.